Presented here are 31 T cell receptor beta chains from one specimen sequenced in a study of T cell changes during pregnancy in multiple sclerosis. Clones were read by immunoSEQ multiplex PCR, and TCRdb kept only the in-frame ones, dropping some. Among some 50,000 clones listed, roughly 94% were seen once. This material consisted of CD4+ T cells from peripheral blood mononuclear cells, taken in the second trimester of pregnancy. These receptors were collected from a female donor with multiple sclerosis, enrolled in a pregnancy study.

V gene TRBV2 combines with J gene TRBJ1-3; D gene uncertain. The CDR3 extends over 15 amino acids. CDR1 and CDR2 (germline): SNHLY, FYNNEI. The ends were cut back, 4 bases at V and 0 bases at J, with 10 bases in the middle. The CDR3 sequence: CASSAFAGSGNTIYF. Written as DNA, the CDR3 is TGTGCCAGCAGTGCCTTTGCGGGCTCTGGAAACACCATATATTTT.

The chain employs TRBV5-1 and TRBJ1-2, with 7 bases lining up with TRBD1. J was trimmed by 0 bases and V by 1 base; bases with no gene match: 6. The CDR3 is 16 amino acids. The germline V gene has CDR1 SGHRS and CDR2 YFSETQ. The CDR3 DNA sequence: TGCGCCAGCAGCTTGTTGGGTACAGGGGCTAACTATGGCTACACCTTC. It is translated as CASSLLGTGANYGYTF.

V gene TRBV7-8 combines with J gene TRBJ2-7; D is possibly TRBD1 (5 bases). The CDR3 has 15 amino acids. CDR1 and CDR2 (germline): SGHVS, FQNEAQ. V shed 1 base and J shed 5 bases, with 15 bases lying between them. The CDR3 here is CASSLDQGLGDEQYF. As DNA, the CDR3 is TGTGCCAGCAGCTTAGATCAGGGTCTAGGAGACGAGCAGTACTTC. Based on the CDR3 plus reference TRBV7-8 and TRBJ2-7, the full variable domain is GAGVSQSPRYKVAKRGQDVALRCDPISGHVSLFWYQQALGQGPEFLTYFQNEAQLDKSGLPSDRFFAERPEGSVSTLKIQRTQQEDSAVYLCASSLDQGLGDEQYFGPGTRLTVT.

The V gene is TRBV28, the J gene TRBJ1-5, with D perhaps matching TRBD1 (5 bases). The CDR3 is made up of 14 amino acids. V gave up 5 bases and J gave up 5 bases, with 13 bases separating them. Germline loops: CDR1 MDHEN, CDR2 SYDVKM. The CDR3 sequence: CASSTRVRYQPQHF. The CDR3 nucleotides are TGTGCCAGCAGTACCAGGGTGAGGTATCAGCCCCAGCATTTT.

The chain recombines TRBV6-1 with TRBJ1-1; TRBD1 matches 8 bases. CDR1 is MNHNS and CDR2 is SASEGT in the germline V gene. This CDR3 contains 13 residues. The V gene end was trimmed by 7 bases and the J gene end by 7 bases; junction bases not matched to a gene: 8. The CDR3 here is CASIRTGSFEAFF. The CDR3 DNA sequence: TGTGCCAGCATTCGGACAGGGTCATTTGAAGCTTTCTTT.

J is TRBJ1-1 and V is TRBV10-3; 9 bases are shared with TRBD1. From germline, CDR1 is ENHRY and CDR2 SYGVKD. This CDR3 is built from 13 residues. J lost 8 bases, V lost 7 bases, and 8 bases had no gene match. CDR3 protein: CAINPGTGSEAFF. CDR3 nucleotide sequence: TGTGCCATCAACCCCGGGACAGGGAGCGAAGCTTTCTTT.

The rearrangement uses TRBV27 and TRBJ1-5, with 8 bases lining up with TRBD1. V dropped 5 bases and J dropped 5; count of bases not matched to a gene: 5. Germline V CDR1 and CDR2: MNHEY, SMNVEV (reference sequence). CDR3 length equals 14 residues. CDR3 residues: CASSLTTGDQPQHF. The DNA for the CDR3 is TGTGCCAGCAGTCTTACGACAGGGGATCAGCCCCAGCATTTT.

V and J are TRBV2 and TRBJ2-3; 16 bases are shared with TRBD2. Germline loops: CDR1 SNHLY, CDR2 FYNNEI. The CDR3 has 17 residues. The V segment lost 7 bases and the J segment 6 bases; nucleotides outside the gene matches: 10. The CDR3 nucleotides read TGTGCCAGCATGGGGGGACTAGCGGGAGGGACGGGGGATACGCAGTATTTT. Protein: CASMGGLAGGTGDTQYF.

CDR3 region: CASSLPSGGSEQFF. For the CDR3, the DNA is TGTGCCAGCAGCCTACCCTCGGGGGGGAGTGAGCAGTTCTTC. The chain carries TRBV4-2 and TRBJ2-1, with TRBD2 matching 8 bases. Germline CDR1 and CDR2: LGHNA and YNFKEQ. The ends lost 4 bases at V and 9 bases at J; junction bases unmatched: 8. The CDR3 is 14 amino acids.

The V and J genes are TRBV27 and TRBJ2-2, with a possible D match to TRBD2 (5 bases). The V gene lost 5 bases and the J gene lost 0 bases, with 13 bases spanning the gap. The germline gives CDR1 MNHEY, CDR2 SMNVEV (reference sequence). The CDR3 sequence is 16 residues long. CDR3: CASSPRGAANTGELFF. As DNA, the CDR3 is TGTGCCAGCAGTCCCCGGGGAGCCGCGAACACCGGGGAGCTGTTTTTT.

The chain recombines TRBV6-5 with TRBJ1-1; D possibly corresponds to TRBD1 (5 bases). The CDR3 has 15 amino acids. The germline CDR1 and CDR2 sequences are MNHEY and SVGAGI. V lost 4 bases to trimming and J lost 7 bases, with 19 bases between them. Here the CDR3 reads CASSLGSHGGVEAFF. Here the CDR3 DNA reads TGTGCCAGCAGTTTAGGCTCACACGGGGGGGTTGAAGCTTTCTTT.

This chain links TRBV5-7 with TRBJ1-2; TRBD1 might be the D (5 bases). TRBV5-7 is annotated as an ORF whose role is uncertain. This CDR3 is 17 amino acids long. Trimming stripped 0 bases from V and 10 bases from J, with 25 bases between. CDR3 sequence: CASSLGGPQVHKSNYTF. The CDR3 bases are TGTGCCAGCAGCTTGGGAGGCCCACAGGTACACAAATCCAACTACACCTTC.

This clone was detected once. This chain connects TRBV5-5 to TRBJ2-7; TRBD2 aligns across 15 bases. Germline V CDR1 and CDR2: SGHKS, YYEKEE (reference sequence). CDR3 length: 15 amino acids. Trimming removed 4 bases from V and 6 bases from J; junction bases left unmatched: 5. Written as DNA, the CDR3 is TGTGCCAGCAGCATCAGGACTAGCGGGAGGGGCGAGCAGTACTTC. Translating gives CASSIRTSGRGEQYF.

The chain has TRBV5-4 and TRBJ2-5; D perhaps matches TRBD1 (5 bases). CDR3 length equals 14 residues. Trimming left V 4 bases short and J 2 bases short, with 12 bases between. Germline V gene data show CDR1 as SGHNT and CDR2 as YYREEE (reference sequence). The CDR3 bases are TGTGCCAGCAGCCACCAGGGATTACAAGAGACCCAGTACTTC. Translating it yields CASSHQGLQETQYF.

The chain recombines TRBV14 with TRBJ1-1; a weak D match, TRBD1 (6 bases). Trimming shortened V by 4 bases and J by 6 bases, and 21 bases separated the two germline ends. The CDR3 runs 16 residues. Per germline, CDR1 SGHDN and CDR2 FVKESK. CDR3 DNA sequence: TGTGCCAGCAGCCCACCCGGCGGACAGTACAAGCCTGAAGCTTTCTTT. Translated, it gives CASSPPGGQYKPEAFF.

The V and J genes are TRBV9 and TRBJ2-7; TRBD1 aligns across 9 bases. CDR3 size: 15 residues. V lost 2 bases, J lost 1 base, and 4 bases stayed unmatched. Germline V gene sequence: CDR1 SGDLS, CDR2 YYNGEE. CDR3 loop: CASSVTGTGSYEQYF. The CDR3, as DNA: TGTGCCAGCAGCGTCACCGGGACAGGGTCCTACGAGCAGTACTTC.

The CDR3 spells CASSLGRLTDQETQYF. DNA of the CDR3: TGTGCCAGCAGCTTAGGCAGGTTGACAGATCAAGAGACCCAGTACTTC. The chain links TRBV11-2 to TRBJ2-5, with D possibly being TRBD1 (5 bases). V lost 1 base and J lost 2, with 14 bases in between. The CDR3 is 16 residues long. From germline, CDR1 is SGHAT and CDR2 FQNNGV.

The table lists this clone with a few counts. The chain has TRBV5-4 and TRBJ1-1; perhaps TRBD1 as D (5 bases). The CDR3 runs 13 residues. Trimming pared 1 base from V and 4 bases from J, leaving 8 bases between. From germline, CDR1 is SGHNT and CDR2 YYREEE (reference sequence). This CDR3 reads CASSLWTITEAFF. The CDR3 DNA sequence: TGTGCCAGCAGCTTGTGGACAATCACTGAAGCTTTCTTT.

This rearrangement joins TRBV7-9 to TRBJ1-4, with TRBD1 as a possible D gene (5 bases). CDR3 length equals 14 residues. V gave up 3 bases and J gave up 4 bases, with 9 bases separating them. CDR1 is SEHNR and CDR2 is FQNEAQ in the germline V gene (reference sequence). The CDR3 nucleotides read TGTGCCAGCAGCTTGTGGGGGGATAATGAAAAACTGTTTTTT. Encoded protein: CASSLWGDNEKLFF.

J is TRBJ2-3 and V is TRBV7-8, with D maybe TRBD1 (5 bases). V lost 3 bases to trimming and J lost 6 bases, with 10 bases between them. Germline V gene data show CDR1 as SGHVS and CDR2 as FQNEAQ. CDR3 length equals 13 residues. The CDR3, as DNA: TGTGCCAGCAGCTTCGCTTCAGGGGATACGCAGTATTTT. This gives the protein CASSFASGDTQYF.

V and J are TRBV6-5 and TRBJ1-2, with TRBD1 identical over 7 bases. The length of the CDR3 is 14 residues. V was clipped by 5 bases and J by 5 bases; unmatched bases: 8. CDR1 and CDR2 from the germline V gene are MNHEY and SVGAGI. DNA of the CDR3: TGTGCCAGCAGTCAAGACAGGGCCCCTTATGGCTACACCTTC. Residues: CASSQDRAPYGYTF.

The V gene is TRBV9, the J gene TRBJ2-1; D may be TRBD2 (7 bases). Germline V gene sequence: CDR1 SGDLS, CDR2 YYNGEE. There are 14 residues in the CDR3. V lost 3 bases to trimming and J lost 7 bases, with 14 bases between them. As DNA, the CDR3 is TGTGCCAGCAGCGCGGTCGGGGGGCTAAATGAGCAGTTCTTC. Protein product: CASSAVGGLNEQFF.

This chain links TRBV30 with TRBJ2-7; 8 nucleotides agree with TRBD2. CDR3 size: 14 residues. The germline CDR1 and CDR2 sequences are GTSNPN and SVGIG (reference sequence). J lost 3 bases, V lost 3 bases, and 7 bases had no gene match. The CDR3 sequence: CAWRLAGNNYEQYF. The CDR3 DNA follows: TGTGCCTGGAGGCTAGCGGGCAACAACTACGAGCAGTACTTC.

The CDR3 sequence is CASSFAPGNRGYTF. Here the CDR3 DNA reads TGTGCCAGCAGCTTCGCCCCAGGGAATCGGGGCTACACCTTC. The chain combines TRBV5-8 with TRBJ1-2; D perhaps matches TRBD1 (5 bases). V was pared by 2 bases and J by 8 bases, with 16 bases between. The germline V gene encodes CDR1 SGHTS and CDR2 YDEGEE. The CDR3 extends over 14 amino acids. Filled out from reference TRBV5-8 and TRBJ1-2, the complete variable domain reads EAGVTQSPTHLIKTRGQQATLRCSPISGHTSVYWYQQALGLGLQFLLWYDEGEERNRGNFPPRFSGRQFPNYSSELNVNALELEDSALYLCASSFAPGNRGYTFGSGTRLTVV.

The chain uses TRBV1 and TRBJ2-3; TRBD2, the table's D call, lacks a check against the DNA. TRBV1 is a recognized pseudogene. CDR3 length: 21 residues. In nucleotides, the CDR3 is TGCACCAGCAGTCGCAGCCCCGGACTAGCGGGGGGAGAGTCGTGGACAGATACGCAGTATTTT. This gives the protein CTSSRSPGLAGGESWTDTQYF.

Only one count was recorded for this clone. The V and J genes are TRBV5-4 and TRBJ2-3; D gene ambiguous. From germline, CDR1 is SGHNT and CDR2 YYREEE (reference sequence). There are 15 residues in the CDR3. V shed 4 bases and J shed 0 bases, with 12 bases lying between them. This CDR3 is CASSLLTSSTDTQYF. The CDR3 DNA sequence: TGTGCCAGCAGCCTACTGACAAGTAGCACAGATACGCAGTATTTT.

This sequence joins TRBV5-1 and TRBJ2-1; 8 bases are shared with TRBD2. CDR1 is SGHRS and CDR2 is YFSETQ in the germline V gene. The CDR3 contains 13 residues. V was clipped by 5 bases and J by 5 bases; unmatched bases: 3. The CDR3 DNA is TGCGCCAGCAGAGTCGGGAGGGACAATGAGCAGTTCTTC. Encoded protein: CASRVGRDNEQFF.

This rearrangement joins TRBV18 to TRBJ2-5; D is ambiguous. The V end was cut by 3 bases, the J end by 5 bases, with 13 bases between. This CDR3 has 14 residues. Germline V gene sequence: CDR1 KGHSH, CDR2 LQKENI. Here the CDR3 DNA reads TGTGCCAGCTCACCTATGGGCTACGGTGAGACCCAGTACTTC. Its protein product is CASSPMGYGETQYF.

V usage is TRBV5-5 and J usage is TRBJ1-1, with D unclear. The CDR3 extends over 13 amino acids. Germline values: CDR1 SGHKS, CDR2 YYEKEE (reference sequence). Deletions cut 0 bases from V and 3 bases from J, with 6 bases between. The CDR3 loop is CASSLGEDTEAFF. Written as DNA, the CDR3 is TGTGCCAGCAGCTTGGGCGAGGACACTGAAGCTTTCTTT. Looking up the rest from reference TRBV5-5 and TRBJ1-1 gives the full variable domain: DAGVTQSPTHLIKTRGQQVTLRCSPISGHKSVSWYQQVLGQGPQFIFQYYEKEERGRGNFPDRFSARQFPNYSSELNVNALLLGDSALYLCASSLGEDTEAFFGQGTRLTVV.

J is TRBJ1-4 and V is TRBV30; D may be TRBD1 (6 bases). The germline gives CDR1 GTSNPN, CDR2 SVGIG (reference sequence). This CDR3 is 13 amino acids long. V shed 2 bases and J shed 6 bases, with 10 bases lying between them. For the CDR3, the DNA is TGTGCCTGGAGTATAGGGGGATATGAAAAACTGTTTTTT. Translated, it gives CAWSIGGYEKLFF. Supplemented by reference TRBV30 and TRBJ1-4, the full variable domain reads SQTIHQWPATLVQPVGSPLSLECTVEGTSNPNLYWYRQAAGRGLQLLFYSVGIGQISSEVPQNLSASRPQDRQFILSSKKLLLSDSGFYLCAWSIGGYEKLFFGSGTQLSVL.

The rearrangement links TRBV7-9 to TRBJ1-1; 8 positions agree with TRBD1. The CDR3 extends over 13 amino acids. Germline V gene lookup returns CDR1 SEHNR and CDR2 FQNEAQ (reference sequence). V was pared by 6 bases and J by 3 bases, with 3 bases of the junction left unmatched. The DNA of the CDR3 is TGTGCCAGCAGTCAGGGGGCTGACACTGAAGCTTTCTTT. Protein sequence: CASSQGADTEAFF.